This record looks at one TCR beta chain sequence and its context. The antigen is unknown. The sample comes from a study of shared clonotypes between healthy human individuals. Whole-study results and caveats: Tissues were not sampled, only blood, and their repertoires likely differ.

CDR3 length equals 14 residues. V was shortened by 3 bases and J by 8 bases, with 17 bases between the two germline ends. Germline V gives CDR1 MNHEY, CDR2 SMNVEV (reference sequence). Generated by immunoSEQ multiplex PCR, the TCRdb table keeps only in-frame clones and is missing some. The sample lists fewer than 600,000 clones; approximately 80% were seen once. The chain has TRBV27 and TRBJ2-7, with a possible D match to TRBD2 (6 bases). This sequence originates from a woman aged 40 to 49 in good health. Some clones in this sample may be carry-over from other donors' samples. The specimen was PBMCs. The CDR3 region is CASSLAGLFYKQYF. In DNA form, the CDR3 reads TGTGCCAGCAGTTTGGCGGGACTCTTTTACAAGCAGTACTTC.